This T cell receptor beta chain was identified in a study of molecular identifiers for immune sequencing clone quantification. Study observations and caveats: Jurkat TCR RNA spiked in from one cell could reportedly be detected among 1.1 million or so naive cells. Clones that had above 20 RNA copies took up over 98% of effector molecules but under 1% in naive cells.

Using its own MiXCR run on the PCR reads, TCRdb lists one record per CDR3 protein. The profile shows around 460,000 distinct CDR3 sequences, about 25% of them singletons. A remark on this clonotype: Antigen specificity is unknown.

CDR1 and CDR2 from the germline V gene are SEHNR and FQNEAQ (reference sequence). Trimming stripped 4 bases from V and 9 bases from J, with 24 bases between. CDR3 length equals 16 residues. V usage is TRBV7-9 and J usage is TRBJ2-5, with D possibly being TRBD1 (6 bases). The TCR originated in a human donor in good health. Some libraries in this study had Jurkat cell RNA spiked in. Material: naive CD8+ T cells from blood, with Jurkat cell RNA spiked in. The subset: FACS-sorted CD8+CD4-CCR7+CD45RA+ naive T cells. The CDR3, as DNA: TGTGCCAGCAGCTCCCCGGACAGTAAAAACCAAGCGCCCCAGTACTTC. It encodes CASSSPDSKNQAPQYF.